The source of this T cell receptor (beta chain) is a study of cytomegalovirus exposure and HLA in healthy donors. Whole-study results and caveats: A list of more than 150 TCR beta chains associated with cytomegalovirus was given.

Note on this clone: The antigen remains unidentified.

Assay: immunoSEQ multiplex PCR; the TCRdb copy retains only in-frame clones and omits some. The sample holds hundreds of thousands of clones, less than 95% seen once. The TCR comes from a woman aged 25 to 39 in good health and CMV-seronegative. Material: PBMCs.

Here the CDR3 reads CATETTGGNYGYTF. CDR3 coding DNA: TGTGCCACGGAAACCACAGGAGGGAACTATGGCTACACCTTC. The J gene is TRBJ1-2, the V gene TRBV10-3; D perhaps matches TRBD1 (5 bases). The CDR3 is made up of 14 amino acids. Germline V gives CDR1 ENHRY, CDR2 SYGVKD. V was clipped by 10 bases and J by 2 bases, with 17 bases between them.